This is a list of T cell receptor beta chains from one sample in a study of human T cells and chemical hapten exposure. TCRdb reprocessed the RACE reads via MiXCR and lists one record per CDR3 protein. The sample lists hundreds of thousands of distinct CDR3 sequences, around 6% occurring once. This material consisted of whole blood, taken in connection with sensitization to the hapten diphenylcyclopropenone (DPC). The receptors were sampled from a woman aged 18-29 years with alopecia areata. Some clones in this sample may be carry-over from other donors' samples. The CDR3 runs from the conserved cysteine through the conserved F or W. Each record gives: CDR3 protein, CDR3 DNA, V gene, J gene, clone size, D gene. The D gene is left open where the match is weak. For some rows the clone size is stated as once, few or many, or as a class when expanded; others skip it.

CDR3: CASSSLNEQFF; DNA: TGTGCCAGCAGCTCCCTTAATGAGCAGTTCTTC; V: TRBV7-8; J: TRBJ2-1; size: few; D: NA
CDR3: CASSYSGGDSPLHF; DNA: TGTGCCAGCAGTTACTCGGGGGGCGACTCACCCCTCCACTTT; V: TRBV6-5; J: TRBJ1-6; size: few; D: NA
CDR3: CSAELQGYEQYF; DNA: TGCAGTGCTGAACTTCAGGGCTACGAGCAGTACTTC; V: TRBV20-1; J: TRBJ2-7; size: few; D: NA
CDR3: CASAPRDTEAFF; DNA: TGTGCCAGCGCCCCGCGGGACACTGAAGCTTTCTTT; V: TRBV6-1; J: TRBJ1-1; size: many; D: NA
CDR3: CAIMERAGVAGDTQYF; DNA: TGTGCCATCATGGAACGGGCGGGTGTAGCTGGAGATACGCAGTATTTT; V: TRBV10-3; J: TRBJ2-3; size: many; D: NA
CDR3: CATSLTGRSEAFF; DNA: TGTGCCACCTCATTGACAGGCAGAAGTGAAGCTTTCTTT; V: TRBV6-1; J: TRBJ1-1; size: many; D: NA
CDR3: CASSDSGEETQYF; DNA: TGTGCCAGCAGCGATAGCGGGGAAGAGACCCAGTACTTC; V: TRBV28; J: TRBJ2-5; size: NA; D: TRBD2
CDR3: CASSQGGHDSQPQHF; DNA: TGTGCCAGCAGCCAAGGGGGACACGACTCGCAGCCCCAGCATTTT; V: TRBV3-1; J: TRBJ1-5; size: many; D: NA
CDR3: CASSQERGTGHRGHLYEQYF; DNA: TGTGCCAGCAGCCAAGAAAGGGGGACCGGTCACAGGGGCCATTTGTACGAGCAGTACTTC; V: TRBV3-1; J: TRBJ2-7; size: NA; D: TRBD1
CDR3: CAISDRETQYF; DNA: TGTGCCATCAGTGACAGAGAGACCCAGTACTTC; V: TRBV10-3; J: TRBJ2-5; size: few; D: NA
CDR3: CASSQQVGDTQYF; DNA: TGCGCCAGCAGCCAACAAGTTGGAGATACGCAGTATTTT; V: TRBV4-3; J: TRBJ2-3; size: many; D: NA
CDR3: CASGEEQLGTIYF; DNA: TGTGCCAGCGGAGAGGAGCAATTAGGCACCATATATTTT; V: TRBV7-2; J: TRBJ1-3; size: NA; D: NA
CDR3: CASSLGARGPASETQYF; DNA: TGTGCCAGCAGCTTAGGGGCCCGGGGGCCCGCCTCAGAGACCCAGTACTTC; V: TRBV11-3; J: TRBJ2-5; size: few; D: NA
CDR3: CSARDWRTLIQETQYF; DNA: TGCAGTGCTAGAGATTGGAGAACTCTTATCCAAGAGACCCAGTACTTC; V: TRBV20-1; J: TRBJ2-5; size: few; D: NA
CDR3: CASSYRGLAGGTDTQYF; DNA: TGTGCCAGCAGTTACCGAGGACTAGCGGGGGGCACAGATACGCAGTATTTT; V: TRBV6-5; J: TRBJ2-3; size: few; D: TRBD2
CDR3: CASSQATRTGEQFF; DNA: TGTGCCAGCAGCCAAGCGACGAGGACAGGGGAGCAGTTCTTC; V: TRBV3-1; J: TRBJ2-1; size: few; D: TRBD1
CDR3: CASSLGLAGGQHTQYF; DNA: TGTGCCAGCAGCTTGGGACTAGCGGGGGGGCAACATACGCAGTATTTT; V: TRBV7-2; J: TRBJ2-3; size: NA; D: TRBD2
CDR3: CASSLPGRFYEQYF; DNA: TGTGCCAGCAGCTTACCGGGACGGTTTTACGAGCAGTACTTC; V: TRBV7-9; J: TRBJ2-7; size: NA; D: NA
CDR3: CASLQETGELFF; DNA: TGTGCCAGCTTGCAAGAGACCGGGGAGCTGTTTTTT; V: TRBV7-9; J: TRBJ2-2; size: NA; D: NA